These 16 T cell receptor beta chains came from one sample sequenced in a study of blood T cell repertoires in COVID-19. TCRdb's copy holds only in-frame clones and misses some; the assay was immunoSEQ multiplex PCR. The sample lists some 130,000 clones; approximately 84% were seen once. Sequencing input: peripheral blood. The receptor set was obtained from a woman older than 75 with acute or convalescent COVID-19.

This clone showed up just once. This chain uses TRBV6-5 with TRBJ1-1; TRBD1 matches 7 bases. The CDR3 totals 14 residues. Germline V gene data show CDR1 as MNHEY and CDR2 as SVGAGI. The trim removed 6 bases at V and 0 bases at J, leaving 4 bases unmatched. In DNA, the CDR3 is TGTGCCAGCAGGACAGGGCCCATGAACACTGAAGCTTTCTTT. Protein sequence: CASRTGPMNTEAFF.

The rearrangement joins TRBV9 to TRBJ2-7; 12 positions match TRBD1. After removal of 3 bases from V and 2 bases from J, the junction contained 3 bases not matched to a gene. Germline V CDR1 and CDR2: SGDLS, YYNGEE. This CDR3 is built from 15 residues. CDR3: CASSAGDRGPYEQYF. The CDR3 nucleotides are TGTGCCAGCAGCGCGGGGGACAGGGGGCCCTACGAGCAGTACTTC.

This chain connects TRBV24-1 to TRBJ2-3, with 9 bases fitting TRBD2. CDR1 KGHDR and CDR2 SFDVKD come from the germline V gene. This CDR3 contains 16 residues. V lost 6 bases to trimming and J lost 0 bases; unmatched junction nucleotides: 6. CDR3 coding DNA: TGTGCCACCAGTCATCCTAGCGGGGCTAGCACAGATACGCAGTATTTT. Protein sequence: CATSHPSGASTDTQYF.

This clone was recorded a few times. CDR3 residues: CASSQEGRGGEKLFF. Written as DNA, the CDR3 is TGCGCCAGCAGCCAAGAGGGCAGGGGTGGTGAAAAACTGTTTTTT. The rearrangement uses TRBV4-3 and TRBJ1-4; the D gene is possibly TRBD1 (6 bases). Germline-derived CDR1 and CDR2 are LGHNA and YSLEER. The V gene lost 0 bases and the J gene lost 7 bases, with 12 bases spanning the gap. The CDR3 covers 15 residues.

The chain combines TRBV7-8 with TRBJ1-5; D is unclear. The V end was cut by 7 bases, the J end by 7 bases, with 8 bases between. CDR1 SGHVS and CDR2 FQNEAQ come from the germline V gene. The CDR3 covers 11 residues. The CDR3 region is CASTSPQPQHF. The CDR3 bases are TGTGCCAGCACCTCTCCGCAGCCCCAGCATTTT. Full variable domain (remainder filled in from reference TRBV7-8 and TRBJ1-5): GAGVSQSPRYKVAKRGQDVALRCDPISGHVSLFWYQQALGQGPEFLTYFQNEAQLDKSGLPSDRFFAERPEGSVSTLKIQRTQQEDSAVYLCASTSPQPQHFGDGTRLSIL.

The chain carries TRBV19 and TRBJ1-4, with 7 bases fitting TRBD1. Germline V gene data show CDR1 as LNHDA and CDR2 as SQIVND (reference sequence). The CDR3 covers 15 residues. V was pared by 5 bases and J by 7 bases, with 10 bases of the junction left unmatched. The CDR3 is CASSATGPVGEKLFF. CDR3 nucleotide sequence: TGTGCCAGTAGTGCGACAGGGCCGGTTGGTGAAAAACTGTTTTTT.

The chain combines TRBV13 with TRBJ1-2; 7 nucleotides agree with TRBD1. The CDR3 totals 15 residues. Germline values: CDR1 PRHDT, CDR2 FYEKMQ (reference sequence). V trimming: 3 bases; J trimming: 1 base; junction bases outside the gene matches: 5. The CDR3 coding sequence is TGTGCCAGCAGCTTCCAGGACAGGCGTAACTATGGCTACACCTTC. This sequence encodes CASSFQDRRNYGYTF.

This chain joins TRBV4-1 and TRBJ2-3; TRBD1 matches 8 bases. The CDR3 has 18 amino acids. The germline V gene encodes CDR1 MGHRA and CDR2 YSYEKL. J lost 0 bases, V lost 1 base, and 9 bases had no gene match. For the CDR3, the DNA is TGCGCCAGCAGCCAAGCCCGGGGGACAGGCCTTAGCACAGATACGCAGTATTTT. As protein: CASSQARGTGLSTDTQYF.

This chain joins TRBV5-8 and TRBJ2-6, with D possibly being TRBD2 (5 bases). The CDR3 is 15 residues long. V was pared by 6 bases and J by 1 base, with 11 bases between. The germline V gene encodes CDR1 SGHTS and CDR2 YDEGEE. DNA of the CDR3: TGTGCCAGCAAAGAAAGAGGGTCTGGGGCCAACGTCCTGACTTTC. This encodes CASKERGSGANVLTF.

The gene calls are TRBV19 and TRBJ1-2; D might be TRBD1 (5 bases). Trimming shortened V by 3 bases and J by 6 bases, and 20 bases separated the two germline ends. CDR1 is LNHDA and CDR2 is SQIVND in the germline V gene (reference sequence). CDR3 length equals 16 residues. CDR3 region: CASSIPGPGGGHGYTF. For the CDR3, the DNA is TGTGCCAGTAGTATTCCCGGGCCCGGGGGAGGTCATGGCTACACCTTC. Complete variable domain (other parts from reference TRBV19 and TRBJ1-2): DGGITQSPKYLFRKEGQNVTLSCEQNLNHDAMYWYRQDPGQGLRLIYYSQIVNDFQKGDIAEGYSVSREKKESFPLTVTSAQKNPTAFYLCASSIPGPGGGHGYTFGSGTRLTVV.

The V and J genes are TRBV4-3 and TRBJ2-1; 14 positions match TRBD2. The CDR3 has 21 residues. Germline CDR1 LGHNA, CDR2 YSLEER. V was clipped by 4 bases and J by 0 bases; unmatched bases: 14. The CDR3 region is CASSPESRLAGGPSSYNEQFF. CDR3 sequence (DNA): TGCGCCAGCAGCCCTGAATCCCGACTAGCGGGGGGGCCCAGCTCCTACAATGAGCAGTTCTTC.

The chain carries TRBV15 and TRBJ2-1; 12 bases fit TRBD2. Germline trimming cut 2 bases from V and 1 base from J; bases unmatched to any gene: 6. This CDR3 comprises 18 residues. Germline CDR1 LNHNV, CDR2 YYDKDF (reference sequence). The CDR3 is CATSRPIGLAGSYNEQFF. DNA of the CDR3: TGTGCCACCAGCAGACCGATCGGACTAGCGGGATCCTACAATGAGCAGTTCTTC.

Only a few counts were recorded for this clone. V gene TRBV2 combines with J gene TRBJ1-6; D is ambiguous. Germline CDR1 and CDR2: SNHLY and FYNNEI. This CDR3 is built from 12 residues. V gave up 5 bases and J gave up 10 bases, with 9 bases separating them. The CDR3 spells CASSISQSPLHF. The CDR3 DNA is TGTGCCAGCAGTATCTCACAGTCACCCCTCCACTTT.

J is TRBJ2-2 and V is TRBV11-2; 7 nucleotides match TRBD2. The CDR3 runs 14 residues. Germline CDR1 is SGHAT and CDR2 is FQNNGV. Unmatched junction bases numbered 1, after V lost 2 bases and J lost 4 bases. CDR3 in DNA: TGTGCCAGCAGCTTAACGGGGGGCACCGGGGAGCTGTTTTTT. It translates to CASSLTGGTGELFF.

V is TRBV2 and J is TRBJ2-7; TRBD1 aligns across 8 bases. V shed 8 bases and J 1 base; nucleotides not matched to a gene: 4. From germline, CDR1 is SNHLY and CDR2 FYNNEI. The CDR3 is made up of 13 amino acids. As DNA, the CDR3 is TGTGCCAGCGCCCGGGACAGGTCCTACGAGCAGTACTTC. It specifies CASARDRSYEQYF.

This clone appeared a single time. The CDR3 here is CASRSQGDQPQHF. For the CDR3, the DNA is TGTGCCAGCAGATCACAGGGAGATCAGCCCCAGCATTTT. This chain uses TRBV25-1 with TRBJ1-5, with TRBD1 as a possible D gene (6 bases). Germline V lookup: CDR1 MGHDK, CDR2 SYGVNS. The CDR3 sequence is 13 residues long. The V end was cut by 6 bases, the J end by 5 bases, with 11 bases between.